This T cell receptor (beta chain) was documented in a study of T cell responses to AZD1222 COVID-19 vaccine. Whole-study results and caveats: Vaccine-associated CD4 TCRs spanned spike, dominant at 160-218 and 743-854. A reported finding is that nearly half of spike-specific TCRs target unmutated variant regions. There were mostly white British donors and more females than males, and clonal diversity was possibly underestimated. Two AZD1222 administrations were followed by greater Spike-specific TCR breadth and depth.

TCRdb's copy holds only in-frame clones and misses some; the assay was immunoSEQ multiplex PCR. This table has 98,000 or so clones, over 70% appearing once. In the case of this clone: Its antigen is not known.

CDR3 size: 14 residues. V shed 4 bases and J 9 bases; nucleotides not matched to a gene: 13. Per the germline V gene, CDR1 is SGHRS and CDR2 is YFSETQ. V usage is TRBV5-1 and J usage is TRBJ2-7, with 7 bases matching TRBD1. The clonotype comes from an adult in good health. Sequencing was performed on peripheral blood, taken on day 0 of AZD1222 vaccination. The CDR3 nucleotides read TGCGCCAGCAGCGGGACAGAGGTCCTACGAGTGCAGTACTTC. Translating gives CASSGTEVLRVQYF.